What follows describes a single T cell receptor (beta chain). Its matching antigen is unknown. This entry belongs to a study of cytomegalovirus exposure and HLA in healthy donors. The study, taken as a whole, reports: The HLA-A and HLA-B alleles of most subjects were reportedly predicted accurately from TCR beta sequences. In all likelihood, a cluster of highly shared sequence variants was a sequencing artifact. Many donors carried some public TCRs, although rarity characterized most TCR sequences.

The PCR ran on 60 Vbeta and 13 Jbeta primers. The assay was immunoSEQ multiplex PCR, and TCRdb's table has in-frame clones only and misses some. The table lists more than 150,000 clones, 87% of them singletons. In germline, CDR1 is ENHRY, CDR2 SYGVKD. V was shortened by 3 bases and J by 0 bases, with 12 bases between the two germline ends. This CDR3 spans 17 amino acids. The gene calls are TRBV10-3 and TRBJ2-6; maybe TRBD1 (5 bases). The clonotype was recovered from a girl younger than two in good health and CMV-seronegative. What was sequenced was PBMCs. The CDR3: CAISEPYRSSGANVLTF. The CDR3 nucleotides are TGTGCCATCAGTGAACCTTACAGGTCCTCTGGGGCCAACGTCCTGACTTTC.